These 30 T cell receptor beta chains originate from one sample sequenced in a study of OX40 agonist ivuxolimab in advanced cancers. Sequenced by immunoSEQ multiplex PCR; TCRdb stores in-frame clones only, minus some. The table includes 6,000 to 6,500 clones, 75% to 85% detected once. This material consisted of CD4+ or CD8+ T cells sorted from blood, taken in a trial of the OX40 agonist ivuxolimab. All receptors derive from an adult with an advanced solid tumor such as melanoma, head and neck, liver or kidney cancer.

The V gene is TRBV9, the J gene TRBJ1-3; D unclear. This CDR3 has 15 amino acids. Trimming removed 4 bases at V and 0 bases at J, with 11 bases between. Germline assignment: CDR1 SGDLS and CDR2 YYNGEE. CDR3 loop: CASSFSVSSGNTIYF. The DNA for the CDR3 is TGTGCCAGCAGCTTCTCCGTGAGCTCTGGAAACACCATATATTTT.

This sequence joins TRBV6-5 and TRBJ2-2, with D unresolved. CDR3 size: 13 residues. Looked up from germline, CDR1 is MNHEY and CDR2 is SVGAGI. The ends were cut back, 6 bases at V and 0 bases at J, with 5 bases in the middle. The CDR3: CASRLANTGELFF. CDR3 DNA: TGTGCCAGCAGGCTGGCGAACACCGGGGAGCTGTTTTTT.

The rearrangement joins TRBV4-1 to TRBJ2-7, with D perhaps assigned TRBD1 or TRBD2 (6 bases each). Trimming shortened V by 3 bases and J by 6 bases, and 9 bases separated the two germline ends. Germline V gene lookup returns CDR1 MGHRA and CDR2 YSYEKL. This CDR3 region has 12 residues. The CDR3 sequence: CASSQWGAEQYF. The CDR3 DNA is TGCGCCAGCAGCCAGTGGGGGGCCGAGCAGTACTTC.

The chain uses TRBV6-5 and TRBJ1-2, with D perhaps matching TRBD1 (6 bases). This CDR3 contains 15 residues. V was pared by 2 bases and J by 3 bases, with 13 bases between. The germline V gene encodes CDR1 MNHEY and CDR2 SVGAGI. Written as DNA, the CDR3 is TGTGCCAGCAGTTACACGCGGGCAGGGGACTATGGCTACACCTTC. Translated, it gives CASSYTRAGDYGYTF.

This chain joins TRBV4-3 and TRBJ2-5, with TRBD1 identical over 7 bases. The J segment lost 5 bases and the V segment lost 3 bases, leaving 9 bases of the junction unmatched. The germline CDR1 and CDR2 sequences are LGHNA and YSLEER. The CDR3 length is 15 residues. CDR3 region: CASSQYTGVGETQYF. In DNA, the CDR3 is TGCGCCAGCAGCCAGTACACAGGGGTCGGCGAGACCCAGTACTTC.

This chain joins TRBV16 and TRBJ2-4; possibly TRBD2 for D (7 bases). Per germline, CDR1 KGHSY and CDR2 FQNENV. Between the trimmed V and J ends, which lost 4 bases and 0 bases, there was a span of 16 bases. This CDR3 has 17 amino acids. CDR3 nucleotides: TGTGCCAGCAGCCTCAGGACAGCGGGGATAGCCAAAAACATTCAGTACTTC. This sequence encodes CASSLRTAGIAKNIQYF.

The chain joins TRBV5-4 to TRBJ2-2; D might be TRBD1 (6 bases). Trimming removed 0 bases at V and 3 bases at J, with 6 bases between. Germline lookup yields CDR1 SGHNT and CDR2 YYREEE (reference sequence). The CDR3 has 14 amino acids. This chain's CDR3 is CASSLEGDTGELFF. CDR3 DNA: TGTGCCAGCAGCTTGGAGGGGGACACCGGGGAGCTGTTTTTT.

V gene TRBV5-1 combines with J gene TRBJ2-2, with D hard to call. The germline V gene has CDR1 SGHRS and CDR2 YFSETQ. Trimming removed 0 bases from V and 9 bases from J, with 9 bases in between. CDR3 size: 13 residues. The CDR3 nucleotides read TGCGCCAGCAGCTTGGGGGTGCGTCGGGAGCTGTTTTTT. As protein: CASSLGVRRELFF. The variable domain in full, completed from reference TRBV5-1 and TRBJ2-2, reads KAGVTQTPRYLIKTRGQQVTLSCSPISGHRSVSWYQQTPGQGLQFLFEYFSETQRNKGNFPGRFSGRQFSNSRSEMNVSTLELGDSALYLCASSLGVRRELFFGEGSRLTVL.

This clone was seen a few times. J is TRBJ1-4 and V is TRBV19, with D perhaps matching TRBD1 (5 bases). The length of the CDR3 is 13 residues. Germline CDR1 and CDR2: LNHDA and SQIVND (reference sequence). Trimming removed 6 bases from V and 6 bases from J, with 11 bases in between. The CDR3 protein is CASRGEGHEKLFF. CDR3 nucleotides: TGTGCCAGTAGGGGAGAGGGGCATGAAAAACTGTTTTTT.

This clone was seen once. The chain is built from TRBV7-8 and TRBJ2-3, with 11 bases aligning to TRBD2. J gave up 6 bases and V 3 bases, and 8 bases lay outside the gene matches. Germline V gene data show CDR1 as SGHVS and CDR2 as FQNEAQ. This CDR3 spans 16 amino acids. CDR3 amino acids: CASSFESSGGRDTQYF. CDR3 sequence (DNA): TGTGCCAGCAGCTTCGAATCTAGCGGGGGGAGGGATACGCAGTATTTT.

The V gene is TRBV29-1, the J gene TRBJ2-2; 9 nucleotides match TRBD2. With V trimmed by 7 bases and J by 0 bases, 3 bases remained unmatched. This CDR3 contains 14 residues. CDR1 and CDR2 (germline): SQVTM, ANQGSEA. The chain's CDR3 is CSGWTSANTGELFF. CDR3 DNA: TGCAGCGGATGGACTAGCGCGAACACCGGGGAGCTGTTTTTT.

The V and J genes are TRBV7-6 and TRBJ2-5; perhaps TRBD2 as D (6 bases). CDR1 and CDR2 (germline): SGHVS, FNYEAQ. The CDR3 has 16 amino acids. The V end was cut by 0 bases, the J end by 4 bases, with 15 bases between. CDR3 loop: CASSLAEVQGGETQYF. The CDR3 DNA reads TGTGCCAGCAGCTTAGCAGAGGTCCAGGGAGGAGAGACCCAGTACTTC.

The V gene is TRBV4-3, the J gene TRBJ2-7; weak D call: TRBD2 (7 bases). Trimming took 0 bases from V and 7 from J, leaving 13 bases between them. This CDR3 has 14 residues. CDR1 is LGHNA, CDR2 YSLEER, per germline. CDR3 nucleotide sequence: TGCGCCAGCAGCCAAGATTTGGGGGGGCTTGAGCAGTACTTC. Protein sequence: CASSQDLGGLEQYF.

This chain uses TRBV9 with TRBJ2-7, with TRBD1 matching 11 bases. Germline-derived CDR1 and CDR2 are SGDLS and YYNGEE. The CDR3 is 14 residues long. Trimming at V came to 4 bases and at J to 7 bases, leaving 7 bases not matched to a gene. CDR3 in amino acids: CASSPGQGAREQYF. For the CDR3, the DNA is TGTGCCAGCAGCCCAGGACAGGGGGCGAGAGAGCAGTACTTC.

This chain connects TRBV11-2 to TRBJ1-2, with 9 bases fitting TRBD1. Germline V gene sequence: CDR1 SGHAT, CDR2 FQNNGV. The CDR3 covers 17 residues. The V and J ends lost 5 bases and 4 bases, in that order; junction bases with no gene match: 14. DNA for the CDR3: TGTGCCAGCAGCCAATACTCAGACAGGGGGGCTGGCTATGGCTACACCTTC. It encodes CASSQYSDRGAGYGYTF.

The CDR3 DNA reads TGTGCCAGCAGCTCGGGGGGGAGAGAGCAGTACTTC. It codes for CASSSGGREQYF. The chain has TRBV11-2 and TRBJ2-7, with TRBD2 identical over 8 bases. Germline assignment: CDR1 SGHAT and CDR2 FQNNGV. V was clipped by 4 bases and J by 7 bases; unmatched bases: 3. This CDR3 has 12 amino acids.

This rearrangement joins TRBV14 to TRBJ1-2; no clear D gene. V was shortened by 4 bases and J by 6 bases, with 21 bases between the two germline ends. This CDR3 spans 16 amino acids. Germline V gene data show CDR1 as SGHDN and CDR2 as FVKESK. As DNA, the CDR3 is TGTGCCAGCAGCCCTCAACCCCAGGATATCTGGGATGGCTACACCTTC. Translating gives CASSPQPQDIWDGYTF.

This clone was seen once. The chain is built from TRBV5-1 and TRBJ1-6; 7 bases map to TRBD1. The germline V gene has CDR1 SGHRS and CDR2 YFSETQ. This CDR3 spans 14 amino acids. V was clipped by 2 bases and J by 5 bases; unmatched bases: 1. CDR3 sequence reads: CASSLDRDNSPLHF. CDR3 coding DNA: TGCGCCAGCAGCTTAGACAGGGATAATTCACCCCTCCACTTT.

V is TRBV11-3 and J is TRBJ2-3; the match to TRBD2 covers 7 bases. V shed 2 bases and J 2 bases; nucleotides not matched to a gene: 7. Germline CDR1 SGHNT, CDR2 YENEEA. CDR3 length equals 16 residues. The CDR3 nucleotides read TGTGCCAGCAGCTTAACTCGGGGGGTGGCCACAGATACGCAGTATTTT. Protein product: CASSLTRGVATDTQYF.

The genes are TRBV6-5 and TRBJ2-1; 7 nucleotides align to TRBD2. Trimming at V came to 5 bases and at J to 9 bases, leaving 7 bases not matched to a gene. Germline V gives CDR1 MNHEY, CDR2 SVGAGI. The CDR3 sequence is 13 residues long. DNA of the CDR3: TGTGCCAGCAGTGTGAGCGGGGAGGTTGAGCAGTTCTTC. Amino acid sequence: CASSVSGEVEQFF.

This clone ranks as large. The chain links TRBV11-2 to TRBJ2-1, with TRBD1 matching 9 bases. The germline CDR1 and CDR2 sequences are SGHAT and FQNNGV. The CDR3 runs to 13 residues. Trimming at V came to 8 bases and at J to 6 bases, leaving 5 bases not matched to a gene. CDR3 sequence (DNA): TGTGCCAGCGACAGGGGGACCCGCAATGAGCAGTTCTTC. Translation: CASDRGTRNEQFF.

This clone was counted between two and nine times. The rearrangement links TRBV6-6 to TRBJ2-1, with 11 bases fitting TRBD2. J was trimmed by 15 bases and V by 2 bases; bases with no gene match: 9. Germline V gene data show CDR1 as MNHNY and CDR2 as SVGAGI (reference sequence). This CDR3 has 14 residues. The DNA of the CDR3 is TGTGCCAGCAGTTACGCCGGACTAGCGGGTAGCCCGTTCTTC. Residues: CASSYAGLAGSPFF.

This clone was picked up one time. The chain is built from TRBV5-6 and TRBJ2-6; unclear D gene. Trimming removed 4 bases from V and 3 bases from J, with 5 bases in between. The germline V gene has CDR1 SGHDT and CDR2 YYEEEE. This CDR3 has 13 residues. CDR3 in amino acids: CASSPYGANVLTF. CDR3 DNA sequence: TGTGCCAGCAGCCCGTATGGGGCCAACGTCCTGACTTTC.

This clone came up once. The chain recombines TRBV11-1 with TRBJ2-7; 8 bases agree with TRBD1. The CDR3 is 14 residues long. The trim removed 8 bases at V and 7 bases at J, leaving 13 bases unmatched. Germline-derived CDR1 and CDR2 are SGHAT and FQDESV (reference sequence). CDR3 nucleotides: TGTGCCAGCGGCAACGGACAGGGAGTCGAGGAGCAGTACTTC. The encoded protein is CASGNGQGVEEQYF. Full variable domain (remainder filled in from reference TRBV11-1 and TRBJ2-7): EAEVAQSPRYKITEKSQAVAFWCDPISGHATLYWYRQILGQGPELLVQFQDESVVDDSQLPKDRFSAERLKGVDSTLKIQPAELGDSAMYLCASGNGQGVEEQYFGPGTRLTVT.

By sample fraction, this clone is medium-sized. J is TRBJ1-5 and V is TRBV5-4; a weak D match, TRBD1 (5 bases). Germline V lookup: CDR1 SGHNT, CDR2 YYREEE (reference sequence). The V end was cut by 3 bases, the J end by 0 bases, with 13 bases between. The CDR3 runs 16 residues. The CDR3 is CASSSMTEYSNQPQHF. As DNA, the CDR3 is TGTGCCAGCAGCTCCATGACAGAGTATAGCAATCAGCCCCAGCATTTT.

The chain is built from TRBV6-1 and TRBJ2-7; 11 bases match TRBD2. V was pared by 0 bases and J by 2 bases, with 3 bases of the junction left unmatched. Germline CDR1 and CDR2: MNHNS and SASEGT. The CDR3 is made up of 16 amino acids. CDR3 protein: CASSEARTSGPYEQYF. Written as DNA, the CDR3 is TGTGCCAGCAGTGAAGCTAGGACTAGCGGGCCCTACGAGCAGTACTTC.

A single count supports this clone. V usage is TRBV4-2 and J usage is TRBJ2-3; D gene unclear. Germline loops: CDR1 LGHNA, CDR2 YNFKEQ. V lost 8 bases, J lost 2 bases, and 14 bases lay in between. CDR3 length equals 14 residues. The CDR3 loop is CASGPWLSTDTQYF. The CDR3 coding sequence is TGTGCCAGCGGCCCCTGGCTCTCCACAGATACGCAGTATTTT.

V usage is TRBV7-9 and J usage is TRBJ2-1, with D hard to call. V was trimmed by 5 bases and J by 1 base, leaving 9 bases between them. Germline CDR1 SEHNR, CDR2 FQNEAQ (reference sequence). This CDR3 contains 14 residues. CDR3 amino acids: CASSNHGSYNEQFF. The CDR3 nucleotides are TGTGCCAGCAGCAACCATGGGTCCTACAATGAGCAGTTCTTC.

The chain employs TRBV6-4 and TRBJ2-3; 9 nucleotides agree with TRBD2. Germline V gene lookup returns CDR1 MRHNA and CDR2 SNTAGT. The CDR3 runs to 15 residues. The J segment lost 3 bases and the V segment lost 7 bases, leaving 8 bases of the junction unmatched. The CDR3 sequence is CASKITLAGTDTQYF. The DNA for the CDR3 is TGTGCCAGCAAAATAACGCTAGCGGGAACAGATACGCAGTATTTT.

The gene calls are TRBV9 and TRBJ1-5; 8 nucleotides line up with TRBD1. Trimming at V came to 3 bases and at J to 0 bases, leaving 8 bases not matched to a gene. This CDR3 contains 17 residues. In germline, CDR1 is SGDLS, CDR2 YYNGEE. CDR3 residues: CASSADRERVSNQPQHF. The CDR3 DNA follows: TGTGCCAGCAGCGCGGACAGGGAGAGGGTTAGCAATCAGCCCCAGCATTTT.